This T cell receptor beta chain was sequenced for a study of shared T cell receptors in the human thymus. The table came from immunoSEQ multiplex PCR; TCRdb's copy has only in-frame clones and leaves some out. Of approximately 580,000 clones listed, around 78% are singletons. The CDR3 covers 13 residues. Germline CDR1 and CDR2: SGHDN and FVKESK. The ends were cut back, 4 bases at V and 4 bases at J, with 8 bases in the middle. These data were also filed under a second study, of human thymus T cells. That paper states: The donors were infants in Finland with congenital heart defects, otherwise immunologically healthy. Apparent skewing of V and J gene usage characterized both thymic and blood repertoires. Overlap was high between thymic repertoires from unrelated individuals, as reported in related research.

What was sequenced was thymocytes. V is TRBV14 and J is TRBJ2-1; perhaps TRBD1 as D (5 bases). This receptor was identified in a boy in the first two years of life with a congenital heart defect. CDR3 residues: CASSLRDYNEQFF. The CDR3 bases are TGTGCCAGCAGCCTCAGGGATTACAATGAGCAGTTCTTC.